What follows is one TCR beta chain and its context. Its antigen remains unidentified. The source of the sample is a study of cytomegalovirus exposure and HLA in healthy donors. The CDR3 runs 15 residues. The germline CDR1 and CDR2 sequences are LNHDA and SQIVND (reference sequence). V lost 5 bases, J lost 7 bases, and 18 bases lay in between. The PCR contained 60 Vbeta and 13 Jbeta primers. Repertoires were generated with immunoSEQ multiplex PCR, while TCRdb's copy carries only in-frame clones and drops some. The profile shows roughly 100,000 clones, approximately 77% of them singletons. Study results and caveats: A later analysis, which compared TCR beta chains of equal frequency, found the HLA-associated ones more clonally expanded. Likely technical artifact: a cluster of highly shared sequence variants. In vitro checks showed that a few CMV-associated chains really do target CMV antigens.

The sequence was collected from a male donor in good health and CMV-seropositive. The chain employs TRBV19 and TRBJ1-5; tentative D call: TRBD1 (5 bases). Sequencing input: PBMCs. CDR3 residues: CASSPREGFEQPQHF. CDR3 DNA: TGTGCCAGTAGTCCACGGGAGGGGTTCGAGCAGCCCCAGCATTTT.